This T cell receptor (beta chain) was captured by sequencing in a study of blood T cell repertoires in COVID-19. For the study at large: Sites in the United States, Italy and Spain provided acute and convalescent COVID-19 samples. Nucleic acid was either cDNA or gDNA, and it came from T cells, B-cell-depleted T cells, or PBMCs.

V was pared by 1 base and J by 9 bases, with 10 bases of the junction left unmatched. The CDR3 has 16 residues. Germline V gene lookup returns CDR1 KGHDR and CDR2 SFDVKD. In the authors' workflow: Amplification of reference gene primers provided the estimated nucleated cell counts. The data were produced by immunoSEQ multiplex PCR, yet TCRdb's version contains in-frame clones alone and is incomplete. The DNA gave D and trimming, while V, J and clone size come from that table. The data contain over 300,000 clones, 85% to 90% of them seen just once; the ten biggest clones take up 6.5%. The rearrangement joins TRBV24-1 to TRBJ2-1; 8 nucleotides agree with TRBD1. This TCR was sampled from a young man with active or convalescent COVID-19. The sample consisted of peripheral blood. For the CDR3, the DNA is TGTGCCACCAGTGATTTTAGGCAGGGGGCTTTAAGTGAGCAGTTCTTC. Amino acids: CATSDFRQGALSEQFF.